This T cell receptor (beta chain) was identified during a study of read filtering for tumor transcriptome and immune sequencing. Study summary: Under 10 patients were R-ISS I, some 15 were R-ISS II, more than five were R-ISS III.

V was pared by 1 base and J by 4 bases, with 14 bases of the junction left unmatched. The CDR3 consists of 18 residues. Germline V gene lookup returns CDR1 DFQATT and CDR2 SNEGSKA (reference sequence). This clonotype was recorded many times. Its antigen remains unknown. Molecular barcoded adaptors covering alpha/delta and beta/gamma chains were used on approximately 400 ng RNA. TCRdb re-called the reads with MiXCR, one entry per CDR3 protein. The sample has approximately 40,000 distinct CDR3 sequences; roughly 13% are singletons. Findings and caveats of the study: Without single-read clonotypes, shared clonotype proportions correlated more between IR-seq and RNA-seq.

Input material: a population of CD138-negative cells sorted from bone marrow. This chain uses TRBV20-1 with TRBJ2-5; TRBD2 aligns across 11 bases. The receptor was derived from a donor at least 40 years old with multiple myeloma. The CDR3 sequence: CSARGASGRTLGRETQYF. CDR3 DNA: TGCAGTGCTAGAGGGGCTAGCGGGAGGACCCTTGGACGAGAGACCCAGTACTTC.